This T cell receptor (beta chain) was obtained from a study of blood T cell repertoires in COVID-19 (dated by TCRdb to 2018 to 2020). Regarding the research as a whole: Samples from collaborators originated in the United States, Italy and Spain and spanned both the acute and convalescent phases of COVID-19. The material from the prospective study consisted of cDNA or gDNA derived from T cells, B-cell-depleted T cells, or PBMCs. The dataset comprised deeply sampled blood TCRbeta repertoires from subjects exposed to, actively infected with, or recovered from COVID-19. The repertoires were released in a freely available public database meant as a resource for research on the immune response to SARS-CoV-2. The samples were drawn from the first 160 participants of the ongoing ImmuneRACE study and from 950 to 1,500 subjects provided by 6 global collaborators. The sample metadata nearly always contained a de-identified subject ID, COVID-19 status, age in years and sex. Where HLA class I and class II types were available, the types were taken from metadata supplied by the sample provider, not from assay-based typing. Study-wide findings and limitations: How much clinical and demographic metadata was included differed by source and by participant, and the metadata was provided uncurated.

Participants in the prospective study were enrolled through a virtual design, were aged about 18 to 100 years, and lived in fewer than 30 United States geographic areas. In the prospective study, participants were assigned to cohorts based on the clinical history participants reported in a screening survey and a study questionnaire. For ImmuneRACE Cohort 3, a participant was defined as recovered based on two consecutive negative NP/OP PCR tests, clearance by a healthcare professional, or resolution of symptoms. Mobile phlebotomists in the prospective study collected whole blood, serum and a nasopharyngeal or oropharyngeal swab from every participant. Over a roughly two-month period, participants in the prospective study had the option of providing additional blood draws and questionnaires. Prospective study blood samples were shipped either frozen or at room temperature before DNA extraction. The CDR1 and CDR2 encoded by the germline V gene are SNHLY and FYNNEI. Compared with germline, V lacks 6 bases and J lacks 4 bases; bases without a gene match: 2. Counted from cysteine to phenylalanine, this CDR3 has 12 amino acids. Of the read, only the CDR3 DNA is kept; its 36 bases are in frame from base 1.

On this clone itself: No antigen is known for it. The input lacks base qualities; no much larger clone sits a single base away.

TCRbeta CDR3 regions were amplified from genomic DNA using the immunoSEQ Assay, a bias-controlled multiplex PCR. The paper's data handling went like this. The number of nucleated cells in each sample was estimated from the amplification of reference gene primers within the assay. To quantify the absolute abundance of each unique TCRbeta CDR3 rearrangement, sequence reads were collapsed and filtered. For each sample, productive Simpson clonality was calculated by taking the square root of Simpson's diversity index across productive rearrangements. Not all clones reach the TCRdb copy of this immuneACCESS table, which keeps in-frame sequences only. Checked studies attribute under half of the gap to unresolved V genes and leave the rest unexplained. V, J and clone size reflect that table, while D and trimming were determined from the DNA. The sample has 200,000 to 250,000 clones on record, 84% of them singletons. The ten most abundant clones make up approximately 6.2% of the sample.

Sequenced material: PBMCs or T cells enriched from blood (not recorded which). Recombination linked TRBV2 to TRBJ2-5, and 7 junctional nucleotides match TRBD1. This sequence originates from a woman in her thirties or forties who had recovered from COVID-19. CDR3 reads: CASSSGGETQYF. The DNA sequence is TGTGCCAGCAGCTCAGGGGGAGAGACCCAGTACTTC.